This T cell receptor beta chain was identified in a study of cytomegalovirus exposure and HLA in healthy donors. Findings of the study overall: Despite most TCR sequences being rare, some public TCRs occurred in many donors.

Primers for the PCR totalled 60 Vbeta and 13 Jbeta. Sequencing was performed with immunoSEQ multiplex PCR; in TCRdb, only in-frame clones are kept and a portion is missing. The table lists 95,000 to 150,000 clones, roughly 80% of them singletons, with more than 3% in the top ten. On this clone: Its antigen is currently unknown.

The V gene's germline CDR1 is MDHEN and CDR2 SYDVKM. The trim removed 4 bases at V and 0 bases at J, leaving 5 bases unmatched. CDR3 size: 15 residues. This TCR was sampled from a man aged 30 to 45 in good health and CMV-seronegative. What was sequenced was PBMCs. The rearrangement uses TRBV28 and TRBJ2-7, with 8 positions matching TRBD2. The CDR3 DNA follows: TGTGCCAGCAGTTCTCCCGGGAGGGACTCCTACGAGCAGTACTTC. This sequence encodes CASSSPGRDSYEQYF.